This passage covers 22 T cell receptor beta chains from one sample sequenced in a study of blood T cells in healthy people across ages. A J-beta primer mix and a sample-barcoded 5' primer were used in a second PCR of about 7 to 12 cycles. A single record per CDR3 protein comes from TCRdb applying MiXCR to the 5' RACE reads. The table lists about 570,000 distinct CDR3 sequences, about 26% of them singletons. The sequencing input was blood. All receptors derive from a woman aged 70-85 years in good health.

This clonotype was recorded a few times. The rearrangement links TRBV4-2 to TRBJ2-7, with a tentative D call TRBD2 (5 bases). This CDR3 has 15 residues. The germline CDR1 and CDR2 sequences are LGHNA and YNFKEQ. The V and J ends lost 0 bases and 1 base respectively, with 10 bases between them. The CDR3 sequence: CASSQDSQRSYEQYF. CDR3 nucleotides: TGTGCCAGCAGCCAAGATTCCCAGCGGTCCTACGAGCAGTACTTC.

This clonotype showed up many times. The chain recombines TRBV6-2 or TRBV6-3 with TRBJ2-1; D is unclear. CDR3 length: 15 amino acids. The V end lost 0 bases, the J end lost 4 bases, and 10 bases lay between the germline ends. CDR1 and CDR2 from the germline V gene are MNHEY and SVGEGT. CDR3 protein: CASSYSPGEYNEQFF. The CDR3 DNA follows: TGTGCCAGCAGTTACTCCCCCGGAGAATACAATGAGCAGTTCTTC.

This clonotype was detected a few times. The rearrangement links TRBV6-5 to TRBJ2-7; 10 bases are shared with TRBD1. After removal of 9 bases from V and 7 bases from J, the junction contained 15 bases not matched to a gene. Germline CDR1 is MNHEY and CDR2 is SVGAGI. The length of the CDR3 is 15 residues. The CDR3 DNA is TGTGCCAGTCGGCCCCCGGGACAGGGGCGAGGTGAGCAGTACTTC. Translation gives CASRPPGQGRGEQYF.

This chain joins TRBV21-1 and TRBJ1-5; the D call in the table, TRBD1, was not verified against the DNA. TRBV21-1 corresponds to a pseudogene. There are 17 residues in the CDR3. The CDR3 reads CASSLTRPHGPNQPQHF. CDR3 DNA: TGTGCCAGCAGCCTTACCCGGCCCCACGGACCAAATCAGCCCCAGCATTTT.

The gene calls are TRBV7-9 and TRBJ2-1, with D possibly TRBD2 on 6 matching bases. CDR1 and CDR2 (germline): SEHNR, FQNEAQ (reference sequence). The CDR3 totals 14 residues. V was shortened by 3 bases and J by 5 bases, with 11 bases between the two germline ends. In DNA, the CDR3 is TGTGCCAGCAGCTTGTCGGGAGTCCACAATGAGCAGTTCTTC. It translates to CASSLSGVHNEQFF.

This clonotype was seen only a few times. This sequence joins TRBV7-6 and TRBJ2-5; D unresolved. V lost 9 bases, J lost 5 bases, and 13 bases lay in between. Germline V gives CDR1 SGHVS, CDR2 FNYEAQ. This CDR3 is 12 amino acids long. CDR3 sequence reads: CASMAEGETQYF. The DNA for the CDR3 is TGTGCCAGTATGGCGGAAGGCGAGACCCAGTACTTC.

The rearrangement links TRBV12-3 or TRBV12-4 to TRBJ1-1; a possible D gene is TRBD1 (6 bases). The CDR3 consists of 13 residues. Between the trimmed V and J ends, which lost 8 bases and 5 bases, there was a span of 15 bases. The CDR3 DNA reads TGTGCCAGCTCTCGCCGGGGGGCTACTGAAGCTTTCTTT. The encoded protein is CASSRRGATEAFF.

The count of this clonotype is one. V is TRBV4-1 and J is TRBJ2-5, with 7 bases matching TRBD1. Unmatched junction bases numbered 4, after V lost 0 bases and J lost 0 bases. Germline V gene lookup returns CDR1 MGHRA and CDR2 YSYEKL. CDR3 length equals 16 residues. CDR3 bases: TGCGCCAGCAGCCAAGATTCCGGGACAGACCAAGAGACCCAGTACTTC. It specifies CASSQDSGTDQETQYF.

Regarding this clonotype: No conserved phenylalanine or tryptophan ends this CDR3, so it is likely a read error. The V call is TRBV6-2 or TRBV6-3, the J call TRBJ2-5; D remains unclear. V lost 6 bases, J lost 0 bases, and 5 bases lay in between. The CDR3 runs 12 residues. Germline CDR1 is MNHEY and CDR2 is SVGEGT. This CDR3 is CASSRYQETQYL. The CDR3 DNA reads as TGTGCCAGCAGCAGGTACCAAGAGACCCAGTACCTC.

The chain is built from TRBV5-1 and TRBJ1-3, with 9 bases fitting TRBD1. The CDR3 contains 15 residues. The V gene's germline CDR1 is SGHRS and CDR2 YFSETQ. Trimming cost V 0 bases and J 2 bases; bases outside gene matches: 0. This CDR3 reads CASSLGTGAGNTIYF. CDR3 DNA: TGCGCCAGCAGCTTGGGGACAGGGGCTGGAAACACCATATATTTT.

The chain has TRBV12-3 or TRBV12-4 and TRBJ2-5, with TRBD1 matching over 7 bases. The DNA matches TRBJ2-1 better at its end, which makes the J call doubtful. The CDR3 contains 14 residues. DNA of the CDR3: TGTGCCAGCAGCCGAATGACAGGGAGTAATGAGCAGTTCTTC. Its translation: CASSRMTGSNEQFF.

This clonotype was counted between two and nine times. Compared with germline, one end of the junction differs, possibly owing to a read error. The chain links TRBV7-7 to TRBJ2-5; D unresolved. In germline, CDR1 is SSHAT, CDR2 FNYEAQ (reference sequence). This CDR3 is 14 amino acids long. For the CDR3, the DNA is TGTGCTAGCAGCCCCCTGCCGGGTCAAGAGACCCAGTACTTC. It specifies CASSPLPGQETQYF.

The genes are TRBV7-2 and TRBJ2-1, with 9 positions matching TRBD2. The J call may be faulty, since TRBJ2-7 better matches the DNA end. Germline CDR1 SGHTA, CDR2 FQGNSA. The CDR3 has 15 residues. Written as DNA, the CDR3 is TGTGCCAGCAGCCCCCGGATAGCGGGGGTCTACGAGCAGTACTTC. Residues: CASSPRIAGVYEQYF.

This clonotype was seen a few times. The chain is built from TRBV5-1 and TRBJ2-3; weak D call: TRBD1 (5 bases). This CDR3 region has 15 residues. CDR1 SGHRS and CDR2 YFSETQ come from the germline V gene. Trimming left V 0 bases short and J 6 bases short, with 14 bases between. CDR3 bases: TGCGCCAGCAGCTTGGCCCCGGTAAGGGGTGATACGCAGTATTTT. This codes for CASSLAPVRGDTQYF.

This chain joins TRBV24-1 and TRBJ2-2; TRBD2 aligns across 11 bases. CDR3 length: 16 residues. CDR1 is KGHDR, CDR2 SFDVKD, per germline. J gave up 7 bases and V 1 base, and 4 bases lay outside the gene matches. In DNA, the CDR3 is TGTGCCACCAGTGATTTAGGGACTAGCGGTTACGGGGAGCTGTTTTTT. Encoded protein: CATSDLGTSGYGELFF.

This clonotype has at least ten counts. The chain joins TRBV5-1 to TRBJ2-2; TRBD2 matches 14 bases. There are 17 residues in the CDR3. The J segment lost 4 bases and the V segment lost 4 bases, leaving 6 bases of the junction unmatched. Germline lookup yields CDR1 SGHRS and CDR2 YFSETQ. DNA of the CDR3: TGCGCCAGCAGCCCCGGGACTAGCGGGGGACTCACCGGGGAGCTGTTTTTT. Protein: CASSPGTSGGLTGELFF.

CDR3 DNA: TGCAGCGTCCAGACAGGGCTAGTGGAGACCCAGTACTTC. Translated, it gives CSVQTGLVETQYF. This chain links TRBV29-1 with TRBJ2-5; 7 positions agree with TRBD1. CDR3 length: 13 residues. Germline trimming cut 6 bases from V and 5 bases from J; bases unmatched to any gene: 9. Germline V gives CDR1 SQVTM, CDR2 ANQGSEA.

There are a few counts of this clonotype. The CDR3 spells CASSGGPIRDYGYTF. The CDR3 bases are TGTGCCAGCAGCGGGGGACCTATAAGGGATTATGGCTACACCTTC. The chain combines TRBV4-2 with TRBJ1-2; D possibly corresponds to TRBD1 (5 bases). CDR1 and CDR2 (germline): LGHNA, YNFKEQ. The CDR3 has 15 amino acids. The V and J ends lost 5 bases and 5 bases respectively, with 18 bases between them.

The chain's CDR3 is CASSYLQRGDIQYF. The CDR3 nucleotides read TGTGCCAGCAGTTACCTCCAGAGAGGGGACATTCAGTACTTC. This chain joins TRBV7-2 and TRBJ2-4; the D call may be TRBD1 or TRBD2 (5 bases each). The CDR3 spans 14 residues. V gave up 6 bases and J gave up 8 bases, with 17 bases separating them. The germline V gene has CDR1 SGHTA and CDR2 FQGNSA.

This clonotype was picked up a small number of times. This sequence joins TRBV5-1 and TRBJ2-3; 11 bases line up with TRBD2. Germline V gene lookup returns CDR1 SGHRS and CDR2 YFSETQ. Trimming cost V 4 bases and J 2 bases; bases outside gene matches: 6. The CDR3 contains 16 residues. CDR3 coding DNA: TGCGCCAGCAGCGCAGGACTAGCGGGCATCACAGATACGCAGTATTTT. Translation gives CASSAGLAGITDTQYF.

The chain recombines TRBV24-1 with TRBJ1-2, with a tentative D call TRBD1 (6 bases). CDR3 length: 13 amino acids. Per germline, CDR1 KGHDR and CDR2 SFDVKD. The ends were cut back, 4 bases at V and 6 bases at J, with 11 bases in the middle. This CDR3 reads CATSEKQGDGYTF. The CDR3 nucleotides are TGTGCCACCAGTGAGAAACAGGGTGATGGCTACACCTTC.

Regarding this clonotype: Germline and junction disagree at one end, which may indicate a read error. The rearrangement links TRBV7-2 to TRBJ2-1; 8 positions agree with TRBD1. Germline lookup yields CDR1 SGHTA and CDR2 FQGNSA. This CDR3 is built from 14 residues. In DNA form, the CDR3 reads TGTGCCCGCAGCCCATGGACAGGGAGCAATGAGCAGTTCTTC. Protein sequence: CARSPWTGSNEQFF.